This T cell receptor (beta chain) was identified during a study of cytomegalovirus exposure and HLA in healthy donors. Study-wide results and caveats: The CMV antigen specificity of a few CMV-associated chains was confirmed through in vitro analysis.

In the PCR, 60 Vbeta and 13 Jbeta primers were used. The assay was immunoSEQ multiplex PCR, and TCRdb's table has in-frame clones only and misses some. The sample yields about 230,000 clones, roughly 85% seen once. Worth noting for this clone: No antigen is known for it.

Germline CDR1 reads SGHAT; CDR2 reads FQDESV (reference sequence). V dropped 4 bases and J dropped 1 base, with 13 bases sitting between them. The length of the CDR3 is 15 residues. J is TRBJ2-5 and V is TRBV11-1; tentative D call: TRBD1 (6 bases). The sequencing sample was made of PBMCs. The clonotype comes from a girl between 2 and 10 years old in good health and CMV-seronegative. The CDR3 loop is CASSSNGQSQETQYF. In nucleotides, the CDR3 is TGTGCCAGCAGCTCAAACGGACAGTCCCAAGAGACCCAGTACTTC.